This T cell receptor (beta chain) appears in the sequencing data of a study of shared clonotypes between healthy human individuals. Overall study results and limits: Large depth notwithstanding, sorted-subset sequencing proved incomplete by rarefaction.

Assay: immunoSEQ multiplex PCR; the TCRdb copy retains only in-frame clones and omits some. The sample has about 1,900,000 clones, less than 95% seen once. Trimming removed 0 bases from V and 4 bases from J; junction bases left unmatched: 11. CDR1 is MDHEN, CDR2 SYDVKM, per germline. The CDR3 is 18 residues long. Concerning this clone itself: The antigen is undetermined.

CD45RO-negative cells were positively selected for CCR7, leaving out terminally differentiated effector memory CD45RA+ cells. Sequenced material: naive CD8+ T cells sorted from blood. V and J are TRBV28 and TRBJ2-2; 7 bases fit TRBD1. The TCR sequence derives from a man in his late teens or twenties in good health. The CDR3 region is CASSLWRDTGVGTGELFF. CDR3 DNA: TGTGCCAGCAGTTTATGGCGCGACACAGGGGTCGGCACCGGGGAGCTGTTTTTT.